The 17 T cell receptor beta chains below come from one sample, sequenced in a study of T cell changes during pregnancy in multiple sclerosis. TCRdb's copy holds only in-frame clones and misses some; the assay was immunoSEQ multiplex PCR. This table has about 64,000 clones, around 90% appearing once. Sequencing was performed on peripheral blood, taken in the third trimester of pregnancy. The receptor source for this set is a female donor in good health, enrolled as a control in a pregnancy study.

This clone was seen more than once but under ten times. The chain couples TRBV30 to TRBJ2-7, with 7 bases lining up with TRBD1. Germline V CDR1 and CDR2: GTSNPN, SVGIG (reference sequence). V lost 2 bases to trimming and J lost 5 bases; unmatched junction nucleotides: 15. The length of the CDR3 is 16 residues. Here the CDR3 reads CAWSLDPGQVHHEQYF. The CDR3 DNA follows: TGTGCCTGGAGTCTTGACCCTGGACAGGTTCACCACGAGCAGTACTTC.

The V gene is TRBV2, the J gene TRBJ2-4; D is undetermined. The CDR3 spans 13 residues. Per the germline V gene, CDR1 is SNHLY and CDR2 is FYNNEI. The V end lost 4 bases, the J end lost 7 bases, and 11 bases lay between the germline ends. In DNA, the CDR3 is TGTGCCAGCAGTGTGGCAGAGGTTAACATTCAGTACTTC. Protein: CASSVAEVNIQYF.

The CDR3 reads CASSAIEETQYF. The CDR3 coding sequence is TGTGCCAGCAGCGCGATTGAGGAGACCCAGTACTTC. The rearrangement joins TRBV7-2 to TRBJ2-5; D not certain. The CDR3 loop spans 12 amino acids. Germline CDR1 is SGHTA and CDR2 is FQGNSA. The V and J ends lost 5 bases and 5 bases respectively, with 9 bases between them.

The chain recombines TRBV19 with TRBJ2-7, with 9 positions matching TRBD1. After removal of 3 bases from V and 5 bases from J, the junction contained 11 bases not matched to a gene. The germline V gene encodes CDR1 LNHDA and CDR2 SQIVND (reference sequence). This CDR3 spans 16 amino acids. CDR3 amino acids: CASSMNTGTGFNEQYF. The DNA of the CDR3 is TGTGCCAGTAGTATGAACACCGGGACAGGGTTCAACGAGCAGTACTTC.

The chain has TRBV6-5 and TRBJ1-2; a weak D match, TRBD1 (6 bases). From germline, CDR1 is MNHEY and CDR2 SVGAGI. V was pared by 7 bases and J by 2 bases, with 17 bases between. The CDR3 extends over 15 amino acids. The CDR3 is CASTQGGTLNYGYTF. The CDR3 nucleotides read TGTGCCAGCACCCAAGGGGGTACGCTCAACTATGGCTACACCTTC.

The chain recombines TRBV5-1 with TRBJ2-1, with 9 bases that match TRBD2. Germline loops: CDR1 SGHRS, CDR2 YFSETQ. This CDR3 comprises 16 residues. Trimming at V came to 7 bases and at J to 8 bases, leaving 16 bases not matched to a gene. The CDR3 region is CASVPRTSDSFDEQFF. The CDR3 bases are TGCGCCAGCGTCCCTCGGACTAGCGATTCTTTTGATGAGCAGTTCTTC.

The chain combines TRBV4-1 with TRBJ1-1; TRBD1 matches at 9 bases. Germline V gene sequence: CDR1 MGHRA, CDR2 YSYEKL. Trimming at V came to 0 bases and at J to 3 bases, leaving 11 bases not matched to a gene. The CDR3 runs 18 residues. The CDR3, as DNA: TGCGCCAGCAGCCAAGATACAGGACAGGGGTTCGGGGACACTGAAGCTTTCTTT. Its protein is CASSQDTGQGFGDTEAFF.

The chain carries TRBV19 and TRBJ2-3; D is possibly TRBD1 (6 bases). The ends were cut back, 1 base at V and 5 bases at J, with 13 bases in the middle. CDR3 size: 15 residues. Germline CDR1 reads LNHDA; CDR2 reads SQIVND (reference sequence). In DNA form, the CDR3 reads TGTGCCAGTAGTATAGGACAGGTGTGGGGAGATACGCAGTATTTT. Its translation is CASSIGQVWGDTQYF.

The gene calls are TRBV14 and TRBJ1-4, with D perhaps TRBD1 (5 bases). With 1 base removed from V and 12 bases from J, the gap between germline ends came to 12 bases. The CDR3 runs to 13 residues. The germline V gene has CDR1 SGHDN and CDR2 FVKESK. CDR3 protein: CASSQGAGRELFF. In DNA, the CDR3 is TGTGCCAGCAGCCAAGGGGCAGGGAGGGAACTGTTTTTT.

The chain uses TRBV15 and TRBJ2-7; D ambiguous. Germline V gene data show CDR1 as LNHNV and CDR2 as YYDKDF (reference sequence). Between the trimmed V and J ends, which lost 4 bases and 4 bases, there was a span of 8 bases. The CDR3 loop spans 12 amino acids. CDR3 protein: CATSTSLYEQYF. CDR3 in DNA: TGTGCCACCAGCACGAGCCTATACGAGCAGTACTTC.

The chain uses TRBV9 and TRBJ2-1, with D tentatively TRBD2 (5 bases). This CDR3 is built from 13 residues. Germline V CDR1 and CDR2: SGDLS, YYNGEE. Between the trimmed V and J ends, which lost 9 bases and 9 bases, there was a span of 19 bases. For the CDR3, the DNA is TGTGCCATCCCCGAGAGAGAGGGCGGTGAGCAGTTCTTC. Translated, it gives CAIPEREGGEQFF.

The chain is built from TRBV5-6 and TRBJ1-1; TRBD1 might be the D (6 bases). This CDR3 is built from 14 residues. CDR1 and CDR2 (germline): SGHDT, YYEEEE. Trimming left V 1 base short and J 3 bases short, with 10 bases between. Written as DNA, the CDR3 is TGTGCCAGCAGCTTGCCAACAGGGTACACTGAAGCTTTCTTT. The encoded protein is CASSLPTGYTEAFF.

CDR3 region: CASSSGAMGGNYGYTF. The DNA for the CDR3 is TGTGCCAGCAGCTCGGGAGCCATGGGAGGTAACTATGGCTACACCTTC. The chain uses TRBV7-2 and TRBJ1-2; D not resolved. With 4 bases removed from V and 1 base from J, the gap between germline ends came to 16 bases. CDR3 length: 16 residues. Germline CDR1 reads SGHTA; CDR2 reads FQGNSA.

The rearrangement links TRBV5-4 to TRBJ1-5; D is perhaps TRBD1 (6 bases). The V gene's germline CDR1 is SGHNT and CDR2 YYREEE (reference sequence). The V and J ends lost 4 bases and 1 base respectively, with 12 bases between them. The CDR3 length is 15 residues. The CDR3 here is CASSVQGRSNQPQHF. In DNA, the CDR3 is TGTGCCAGCAGCGTACAGGGACGAAGCAATCAGCCCCAGCATTTT.

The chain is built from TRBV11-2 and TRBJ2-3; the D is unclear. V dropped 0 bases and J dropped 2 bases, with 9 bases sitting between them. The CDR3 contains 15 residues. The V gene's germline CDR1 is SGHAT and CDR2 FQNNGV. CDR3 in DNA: TGTGCCAGCAGCTTAGAGTTTTCAAACACAGATACGCAGTATTTT. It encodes CASSLEFSNTDTQYF.

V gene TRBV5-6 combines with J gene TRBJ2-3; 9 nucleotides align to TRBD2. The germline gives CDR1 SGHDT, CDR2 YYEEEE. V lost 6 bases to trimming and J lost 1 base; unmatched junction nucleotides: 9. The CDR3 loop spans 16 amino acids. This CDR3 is CASTMGLARGTDTQYF. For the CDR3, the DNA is TGTGCCAGCACAATGGGACTAGCAAGAGGCACAGATACGCAGTATTTT.

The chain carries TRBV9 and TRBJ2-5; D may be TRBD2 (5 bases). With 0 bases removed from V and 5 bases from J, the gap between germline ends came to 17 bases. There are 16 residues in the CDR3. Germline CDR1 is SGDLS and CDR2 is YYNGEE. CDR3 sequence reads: CASSVGSRSGSETQYF. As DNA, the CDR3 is TGTGCCAGCAGCGTAGGTTCACGCTCGGGGTCGGAGACCCAGTACTTC.